Presented here are 15 T cell receptor beta chains from one specimen sequenced in a study of brain T cells in children with intractable seizures. Regarding time point: blood from clinic visit 5 months post-surgery; TSC patient then seizure free. Sequencing was performed with immunoSEQ multiplex PCR; in TCRdb, only in-frame clones are kept and a portion is missing. The sample has 300,000 to 400,000 clones; roughly 92% are singletons. This specimen was peripheral blood, taken roughly 5 months after surgery. The receptor source for this set is a boy younger than two with tuberous sclerosis and intractable seizures.

The chain carries TRBV5-1 and TRBJ1-1; D not resolved. Trimming shortened V by 0 bases and J by 3 bases, and 18 bases separated the two germline ends. The CDR3 totals 17 residues. The germline gives CDR1 SGHRS, CDR2 YFSETQ. CDR3 bases: TGCGCCAGCAGCTTGGGGACCGTGGCAGATCGGGACACTGAAGCTTTCTTT. This codes for CASSLGTVADRDTEAFF.

Of note for this clone: The sample contains more than one DNA sequence encoding this CDR3. The rearrangement uses TRBV9 and TRBJ2-7; 11 bases agree with TRBD2. V shed 3 bases and J 4 bases; nucleotides not matched to a gene: 3. The CDR3 is made up of 14 amino acids. CDR1 SGDLS and CDR2 YYNGEE come from the germline V gene. The CDR3 nucleotides are TGTGCCAGCAGCGCGGGACTAGCGGCTTACGAGCAGTACTTC. This codes for CASSAGLAAYEQYF.

The chain uses TRBV11-3 and TRBJ2-7, with TRBD1 matching 7 bases. The germline V gene has CDR1 SGHNT and CDR2 YENEEA. The J segment lost 6 bases and the V segment lost 4 bases, leaving 12 bases of the junction unmatched. This CDR3 spans 15 amino acids. The CDR3 DNA reads as TGTGCCAGCAGCTCCTCCGGGACAGCACCGGGCGAGCAGTACTTC. This codes for CASSSSGTAPGEQYF.

The V gene is TRBV6-6, the J gene TRBJ2-4; D not resolved. The CDR3 spans 15 residues. Trimming took 5 bases from V and 0 from J, leaving 11 bases between them. Germline assignment: CDR1 MNHNY and CDR2 SVGAGI (reference sequence). The CDR3 DNA is TGTGCCAGCAGTACCGAGGACCTAGCCAAAAACATTCAGTACTTC. Its protein is CASSTEDLAKNIQYF.

The chain carries TRBV25-1 and TRBJ1-1; unclear D gene. The CDR3 totals 13 residues. V was cut by 2 bases and J by 3 bases, with 7 bases left in between. CDR1 and CDR2 from the germline V gene are MGHDK and SYGVNS. DNA for the CDR3: TGTGCCAGCAGTGAAGAGGCCCACACTGAAGCTTTCTTT. Amino acid sequence: CASSEEAHTEAFF.

In DNA form, the CDR3 reads TGCAGCGTTGAGGGACAGGGGCGGGGGGCAGGCACTGAAGCTTTCTTT. Translating gives CSVEGQGRGAGTEAFF. The chain couples TRBV29-1 to TRBJ1-1, with 10 bases that match TRBD1. With V trimmed by 3 bases and J by 4 bases, 11 bases remained unmatched. The CDR3 is 16 residues long. CDR1 SQVTM and CDR2 ANQGSEA come from the germline V gene.

The gene calls are TRBV15 and TRBJ2-2; no firm D call. Per the germline V gene, CDR1 is LNHNV and CDR2 is YYDKDF (reference sequence). The V end lost 6 bases, the J end lost 0 bases, and 5 bases lay between the germline ends. The CDR3 sequence is 13 residues long. CDR3 in DNA: TGTGCCACCAGGGTGCCGAACACCGGGGAGCTGTTTTTT. Residues: CATRVPNTGELFF.

This chain connects TRBV3-1 (or the pseudogene TRBV3-2) to TRBJ1-6, with a weak D call TRBD1 (5 bases). Trimming cost V 5 bases and J 11 bases, with 16 bases left between them. Per germline, CDR1 LGHDT and CDR2 YNNKEL (reference sequence). The CDR3 runs to 14 residues. CDR3 residues: CASSSDKIRAPLHF. CDR3 bases: TGTGCCAGCAGCTCGGACAAAATTAGAGCACCCCTCCACTTT.

The chain links TRBV19 to TRBJ2-7; the D is unclear. Trimming cost V 1 base and J 2 bases, with 9 bases left between them. Germline CDR1 is LNHDA and CDR2 is SQIVND (reference sequence). The CDR3 sequence is 14 residues long. CDR3 sequence: CASSIGQVAYEQYF. The CDR3 coding sequence is TGTGCCAGTAGTATAGGGCAGGTGGCCTACGAGCAGTACTTC.

As concerns this clone: The same CDR3 can be traced to other DNA sequences in this sample. The chain recombines TRBV7-9 with TRBJ2-5; the match to TRBD1 covers 9 bases. CDR1 is SEHNR, CDR2 FQNEAQ, per germline (reference sequence). With V trimmed by 3 bases and J by 1 base, 3 bases remained unmatched. This CDR3 is 15 amino acids long. The CDR3, as DNA: TGTGCCAGCAGCTTCCCGGGACAGGGCCAAGAGACCCAGTACTTC. It codes for CASSFPGQGQETQYF. Full variable domain (remainder filled in from reference TRBV7-9 and TRBJ2-5): DTGVSQNPRHKITKRGQNVTFRCDPISEHNRLYWYRQTLGQGPEFLTYFQNEAQLEKSRLLSDRFSAERPKGSFSTLEIQRTEQGDSAMYLCASSFPGQGQETQYFGPGTRLLVL.

The chain employs TRBV4-1 and TRBJ2-7, with no clear D. Germline loops: CDR1 MGHRA, CDR2 YSYEKL. Trimming stripped 4 bases from V and 4 bases from J, with 11 bases between. This CDR3 contains 13 residues. CDR3 amino acids: CASSPRPGYEQYF. CDR3 DNA sequence: TGCGCCAGCAGCCCCCGCCCTGGGTACGAGCAGTACTTC.

The V call is TRBV6-5, the J call TRBJ2-7; weak D call: TRBD1 (6 bases). Germline assignment: CDR1 MNHEY and CDR2 SVGAGI. V was clipped by 10 bases and J by 2 bases, with 12 bases between them. The CDR3 length is 12 residues. The CDR3: CATRTEPYEQYF. The CDR3 DNA reads as TGTGCCACGAGGACAGAGCCCTACGAGCAGTACTTC.

V usage is TRBV5-1 and J usage is TRBJ1-2; the D gene is possibly TRBD1 (5 bases). CDR1 and CDR2 (germline): SGHRS, YFSETQ. Trimming stripped 3 bases from V and 2 bases from J, with 5 bases between. The CDR3 runs 12 residues. The DNA for the CDR3 is TGCGCCAGCAGCTGGGACAACTATGGCTACACCTTC. It is translated as CASSWDNYGYTF.

The chain is built from TRBV27 and TRBJ1-1; D uncertain. The CDR3 length is 14 residues. Per germline, CDR1 MNHEY and CDR2 SMNVEV (reference sequence). V was trimmed by 6 bases and J by 4 bases, leaving 15 bases between them. In DNA, the CDR3 is TGTGCCAGCAGGAGGGCGTTTTATTTCACTGAAGCTTTCTTT. Translating gives CASRRAFYFTEAFF.

This chain links TRBV23-1 with TRBJ1-1; no reliable D call. TRBV23-1 has ORF status, its function being uncertain. V was shortened by 0 bases and J by 0 bases, with 2 bases between the two germline ends. The CDR3 is 13 residues long. DNA for the CDR3: TGCGCCAGCAGTCAATCATTGAACACTGAAGCTTTCTTT. It codes for CASSQSLNTEAFF.